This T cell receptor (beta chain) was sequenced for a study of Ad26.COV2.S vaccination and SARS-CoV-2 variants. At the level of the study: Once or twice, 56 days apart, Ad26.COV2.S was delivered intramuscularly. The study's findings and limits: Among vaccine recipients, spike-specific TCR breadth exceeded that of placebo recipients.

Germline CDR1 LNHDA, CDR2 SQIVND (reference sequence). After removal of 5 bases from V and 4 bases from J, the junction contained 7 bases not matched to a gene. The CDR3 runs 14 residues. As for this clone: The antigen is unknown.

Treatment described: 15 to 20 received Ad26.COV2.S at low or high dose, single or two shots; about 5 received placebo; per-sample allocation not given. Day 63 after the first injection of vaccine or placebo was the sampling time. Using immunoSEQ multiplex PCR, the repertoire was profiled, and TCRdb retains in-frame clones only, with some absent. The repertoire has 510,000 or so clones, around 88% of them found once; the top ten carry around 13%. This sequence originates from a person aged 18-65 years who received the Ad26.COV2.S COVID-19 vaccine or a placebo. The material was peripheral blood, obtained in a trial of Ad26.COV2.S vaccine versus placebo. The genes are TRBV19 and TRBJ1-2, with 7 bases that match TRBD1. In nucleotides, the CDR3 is TGTGCCAGTAGTGCGACAGGGCCGACCTATGGCTACACCTTC. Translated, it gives CASSATGPTYGYTF.